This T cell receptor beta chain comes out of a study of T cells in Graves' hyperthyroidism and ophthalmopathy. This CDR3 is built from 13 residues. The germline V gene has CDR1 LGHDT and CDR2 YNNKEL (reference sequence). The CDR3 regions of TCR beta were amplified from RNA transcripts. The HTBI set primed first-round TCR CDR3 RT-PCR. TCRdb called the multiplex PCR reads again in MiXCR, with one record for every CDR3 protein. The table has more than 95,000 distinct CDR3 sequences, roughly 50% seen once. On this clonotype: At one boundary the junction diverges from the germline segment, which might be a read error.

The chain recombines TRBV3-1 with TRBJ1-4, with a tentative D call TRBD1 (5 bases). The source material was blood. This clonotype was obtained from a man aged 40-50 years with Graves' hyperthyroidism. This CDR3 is CATRGGTKEKLFF. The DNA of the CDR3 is TGTGCCACTAGGGGAGGAACTAAGGAAAAACTGTTTTTT.